This T cell receptor beta chain was recorded in a study of blood T cells in healthy people across ages. Study-wide context: About one barcoded beta molecule was captured per two T cells (by template switching).

The authors ran a second PCR of roughly 6 to 11 cycles using a sample-barcoded 5' primer and a J-beta primer mix. Each cDNA molecule, via a template-switch adaptor with 12 random nucleotides, was tagged. Sequencing yielded, for each sample, at least 2.5 million paired-end reads carrying CDR3. TCRdb fed the 5' RACE reads into MiXCR, producing one record per CDR3 protein. The sample lists roughly 720,000 distinct CDR3 sequences, roughly 53% occurring once. This CDR3 is 14 amino acids long. The V and J ends lost 7 bases and 5 bases respectively, with 15 bases between them. Germline V gene lookup returns CDR1 LNHNV and CDR2 YYDKDF (reference sequence).

This chain links TRBV15 with TRBJ1-5; tentative D call: TRBD1 (5 bases). Sequenced material: blood. The sequence came from a man older than 75 in good health. The CDR3 sequence is CATTLGGLDQPQHF. The CDR3 region has the DNA TGTGCCACCACCCTGGGGGGATTGGATCAGCCCCAGCATTTT.